This T cell receptor (beta chain) was retrieved from a study of cytomegalovirus exposure and HLA in healthy donors. Background on the study: Around 200 million T cells yielded about 120 million unique TCR beta sequences, as an earlier analysis found.

On this clone itself: The antigen remains unidentified.

Losses at the gene ends were 2 bases for V and 4 bases for J; bases not matched to a gene: 3. This CDR3 comprises 15 residues. CDR1 MNHNS and CDR2 SASEGT come from the germline V gene. It was with 60 Vbeta and 13 Jbeta primers that the PCR ran. Clones were sequenced by immunoSEQ multiplex PCR, and TCRdb holds only the in-frame ones, with some missing. The sample lists approximately 160,000 clones, roughly 79% seen once, with roughly 7.3% in the top ten. Study outcomes and limitations: A list of 164 TCR beta chains associated with cytomegalovirus was given. A prior analysis recorded that most TCR beta V segments were productive about 90% or about 30% of the time.

The chain recombines TRBV6-1 with TRBJ2-3; TRBD2 agrees at 10 bases. The clonotype was recovered from a male donor in good health and CMV-seropositive. Sequences were obtained from PBMCs. The CDR3 coding sequence is TGTGCCAGCAGTGAAAAAGCGGGGGGGCCAGATACGCAGTATTTT. Translating gives CASSEKAGGPDTQYF.